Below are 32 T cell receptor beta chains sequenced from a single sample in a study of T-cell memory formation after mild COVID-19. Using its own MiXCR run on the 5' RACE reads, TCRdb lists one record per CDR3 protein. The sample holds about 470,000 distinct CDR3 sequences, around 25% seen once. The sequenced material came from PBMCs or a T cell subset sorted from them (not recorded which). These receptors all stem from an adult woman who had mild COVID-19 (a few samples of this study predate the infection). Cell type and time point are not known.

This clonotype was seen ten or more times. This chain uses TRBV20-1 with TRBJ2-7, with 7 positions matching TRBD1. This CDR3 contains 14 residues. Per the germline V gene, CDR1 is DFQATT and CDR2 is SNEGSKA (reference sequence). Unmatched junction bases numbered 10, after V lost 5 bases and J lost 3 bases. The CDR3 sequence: CSAFLRDRGYEQYF. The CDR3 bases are TGCAGTGCTTTCCTCCGGGACAGAGGCTACGAGCAGTACTTC.

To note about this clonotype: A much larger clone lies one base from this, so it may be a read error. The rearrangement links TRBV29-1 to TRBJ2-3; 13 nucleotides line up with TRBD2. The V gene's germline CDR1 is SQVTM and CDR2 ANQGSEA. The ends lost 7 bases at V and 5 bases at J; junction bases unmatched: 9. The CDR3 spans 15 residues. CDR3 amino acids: CSAALTSGRLDTQYF. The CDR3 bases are TGCAGCGCTGCACTGACTAGCGGGAGGCTAGATACGCAGTATTTT.

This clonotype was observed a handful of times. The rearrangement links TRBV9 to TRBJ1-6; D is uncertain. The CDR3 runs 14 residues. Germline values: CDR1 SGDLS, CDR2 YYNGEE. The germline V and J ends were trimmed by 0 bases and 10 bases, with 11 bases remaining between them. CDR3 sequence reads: CASSVGIARSPLHF. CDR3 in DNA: TGTGCCAGCAGCGTAGGGATCGCCCGGTCACCCCTCCACTTT.

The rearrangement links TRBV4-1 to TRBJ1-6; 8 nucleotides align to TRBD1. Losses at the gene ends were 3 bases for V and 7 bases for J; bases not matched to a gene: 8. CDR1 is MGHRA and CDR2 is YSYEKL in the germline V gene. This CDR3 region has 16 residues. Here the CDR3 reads CASSHREQGVNSPLHF. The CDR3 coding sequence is TGCGCCAGCAGCCACAGGGAACAGGGGGTGAATTCACCCCTCCACTTT.

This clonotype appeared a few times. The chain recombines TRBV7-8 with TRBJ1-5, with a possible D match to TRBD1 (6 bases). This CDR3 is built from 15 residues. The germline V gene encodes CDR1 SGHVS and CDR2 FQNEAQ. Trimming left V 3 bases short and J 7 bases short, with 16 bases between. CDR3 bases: TGTGCCAGCAGCTTTTCGTACAGGGAGGGCCAGCCCCAGCATTTT. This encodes CASSFSYREGQPQHF.

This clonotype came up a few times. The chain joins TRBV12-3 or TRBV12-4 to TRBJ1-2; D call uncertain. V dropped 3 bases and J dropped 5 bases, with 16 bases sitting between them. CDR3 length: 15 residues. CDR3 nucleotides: TGTGCCAGCAGTTTCTTAGAGGGCCCTCTTTATGGCTACACCTTC. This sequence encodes CASSFLEGPLYGYTF.

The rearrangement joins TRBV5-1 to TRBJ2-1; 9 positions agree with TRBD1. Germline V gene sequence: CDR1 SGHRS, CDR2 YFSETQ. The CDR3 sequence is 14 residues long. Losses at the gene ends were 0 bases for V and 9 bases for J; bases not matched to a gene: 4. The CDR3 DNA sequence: TGCGCCAGCAGCTTGGGACAGGGGGACACTGAGCAGTTCTTC. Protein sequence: CASSLGQGDTEQFF.

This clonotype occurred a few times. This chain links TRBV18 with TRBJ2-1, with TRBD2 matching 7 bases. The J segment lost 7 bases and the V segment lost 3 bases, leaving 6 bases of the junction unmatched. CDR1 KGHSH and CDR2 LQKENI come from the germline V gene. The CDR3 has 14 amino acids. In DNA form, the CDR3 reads TGTGCCAGCTCACCGCCGGGGGGTGCGAATGAGCAGTTCTTC. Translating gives CASSPPGGANEQFF.

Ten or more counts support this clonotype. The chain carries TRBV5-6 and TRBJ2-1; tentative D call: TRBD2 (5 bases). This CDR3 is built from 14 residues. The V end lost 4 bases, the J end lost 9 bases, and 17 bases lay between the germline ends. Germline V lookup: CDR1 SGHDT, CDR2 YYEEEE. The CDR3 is CASSAGSSLVEQFF. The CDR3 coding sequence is TGTGCCAGCAGCGCGGGTAGCAGTCTGGTTGAGCAGTTCTTC.

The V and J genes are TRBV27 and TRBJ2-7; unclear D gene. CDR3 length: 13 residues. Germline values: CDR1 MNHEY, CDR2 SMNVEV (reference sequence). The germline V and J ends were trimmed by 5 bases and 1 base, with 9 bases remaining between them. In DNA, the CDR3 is TGTGCCAGCAGTCACGGGCCATCCTACGAGCAGTACGTC. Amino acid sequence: CASSHGPSYEQYV.

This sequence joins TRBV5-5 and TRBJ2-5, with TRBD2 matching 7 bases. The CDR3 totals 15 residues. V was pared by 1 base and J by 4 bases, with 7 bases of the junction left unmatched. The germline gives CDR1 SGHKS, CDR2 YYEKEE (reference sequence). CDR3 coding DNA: TGTGCCAGCAGCTTGTTCCTGGGAGGGACAGAGACCCAGTACTTC. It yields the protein CASSLFLGGTETQYF. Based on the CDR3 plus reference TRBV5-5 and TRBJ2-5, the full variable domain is DAGVTQSPTHLIKTRGQQVTLRCSPISGHKSVSWYQQVLGQGPQFIFQYYEKEERGRGNFPDRFSARQFPNYSSELNVNALLLGDSALYLCASSLFLGGTETQYFGPGTRLLVL.

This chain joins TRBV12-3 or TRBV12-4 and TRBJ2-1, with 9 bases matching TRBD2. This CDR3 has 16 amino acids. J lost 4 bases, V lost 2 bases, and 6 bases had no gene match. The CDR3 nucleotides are TGTGCCAGCAGTTTAAGAGCGGGGGGACCATACAATGAGCAGTTCTTC. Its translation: CASSLRAGGPYNEQFF.

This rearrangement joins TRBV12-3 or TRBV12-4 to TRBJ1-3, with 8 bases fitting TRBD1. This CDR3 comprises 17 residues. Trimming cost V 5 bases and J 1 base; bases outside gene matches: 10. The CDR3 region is CASSPRTGSKSGNTIYF. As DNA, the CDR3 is TGTGCCAGCAGTCCTCGGACAGGGAGTAAGTCTGGAAACACCATATATTTT.

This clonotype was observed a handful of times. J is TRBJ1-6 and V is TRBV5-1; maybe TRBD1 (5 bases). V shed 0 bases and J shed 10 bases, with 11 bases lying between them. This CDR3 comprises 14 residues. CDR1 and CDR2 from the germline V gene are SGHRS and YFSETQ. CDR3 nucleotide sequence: TGCGCCAGCAGCTTGGAAGGGGAGGGCTCACCCCTCCACTTT. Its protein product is CASSLEGEGSPLHF. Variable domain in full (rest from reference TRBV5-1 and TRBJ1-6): KAGVTQTPRYLIKTRGQQVTLSCSPISGHRSVSWYQQTPGQGLQFLFEYFSETQRNKGNFPGRFSGRQFSNSRSEMNVSTLELGDSALYLCASSLEGEGSPLHFGNGTRLTVT.

The CDR3 spells CASSLDRGYGETQYF. Written as DNA, the CDR3 is TGTGCCAGCAGCTTGGACAGGGGGTATGGAGAGACCCAGTACTTC. The chain couples TRBV5-6 to TRBJ2-5, with 8 bases aligning to TRBD1. There are 15 residues in the CDR3. Germline assignment: CDR1 SGHDT and CDR2 YYEEEE. The V and J ends lost 0 bases and 4 bases, in that order; junction bases with no gene match: 5.

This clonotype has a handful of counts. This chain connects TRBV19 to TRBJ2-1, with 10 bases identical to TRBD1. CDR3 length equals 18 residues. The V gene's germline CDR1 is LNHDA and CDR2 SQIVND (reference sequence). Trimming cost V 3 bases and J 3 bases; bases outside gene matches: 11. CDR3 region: CASSMRDRGGFVYNEQFF. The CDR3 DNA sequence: TGTGCCAGTAGTATGAGGGACAGGGGAGGTTTCGTCTACAATGAGCAGTTCTTC.

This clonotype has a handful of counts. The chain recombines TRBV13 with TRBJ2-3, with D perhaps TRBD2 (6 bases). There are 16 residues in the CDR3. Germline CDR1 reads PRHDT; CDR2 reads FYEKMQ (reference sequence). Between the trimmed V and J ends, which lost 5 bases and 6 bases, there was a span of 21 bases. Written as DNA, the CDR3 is TGTGCCAGCAGCCCGTTTATGGGGGAGGCTGAGGATACGCAGTATTTT. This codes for CASSPFMGEAEDTQYF.

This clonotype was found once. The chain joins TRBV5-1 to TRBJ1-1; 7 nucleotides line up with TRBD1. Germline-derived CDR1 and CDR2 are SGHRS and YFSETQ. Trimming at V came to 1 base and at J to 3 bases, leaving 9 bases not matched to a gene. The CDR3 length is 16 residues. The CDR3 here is CASSLPTGRLDTEAFF. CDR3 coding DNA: TGCGCCAGCAGCTTGCCGACAGGGAGGTTGGACACTGAAGCTTTCTTT.

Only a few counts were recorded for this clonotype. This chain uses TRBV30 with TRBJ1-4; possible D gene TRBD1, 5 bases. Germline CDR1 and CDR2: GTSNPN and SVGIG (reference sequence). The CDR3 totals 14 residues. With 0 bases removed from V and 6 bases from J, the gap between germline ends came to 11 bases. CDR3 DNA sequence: TGTGCCTGGAGTGTCGGGGGATCGGATGAAAAACTGTTTTTT. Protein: CAWSVGGSDEKLFF.

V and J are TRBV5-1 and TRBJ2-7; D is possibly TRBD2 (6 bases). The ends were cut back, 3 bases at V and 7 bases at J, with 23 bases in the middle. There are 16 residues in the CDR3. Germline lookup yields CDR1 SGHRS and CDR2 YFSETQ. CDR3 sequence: CASSSGGRASSEEQYF. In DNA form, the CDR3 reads TGCGCCAGCAGCTCCGGGGGTAGGGCTTCTTCGGAAGAGCAGTACTTC. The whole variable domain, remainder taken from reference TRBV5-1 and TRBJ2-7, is KAGVTQTPRYLIKTRGQQVTLSCSPISGHRSVSWYQQTPGQGLQFLFEYFSETQRNKGNFPGRFSGRQFSNSRSEMNVSTLELGDSALYLCASSSGGRASSEEQYFGPGTRLTVT.

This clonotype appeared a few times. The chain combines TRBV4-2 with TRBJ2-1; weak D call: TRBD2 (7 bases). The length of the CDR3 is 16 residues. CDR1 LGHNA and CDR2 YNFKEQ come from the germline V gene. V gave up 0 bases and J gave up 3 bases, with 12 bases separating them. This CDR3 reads CASSQEAGALYNEQFF. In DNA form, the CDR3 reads TGTGCCAGCAGCCAAGAGGCGGGGGCCCTCTACAATGAGCAGTTCTTC.

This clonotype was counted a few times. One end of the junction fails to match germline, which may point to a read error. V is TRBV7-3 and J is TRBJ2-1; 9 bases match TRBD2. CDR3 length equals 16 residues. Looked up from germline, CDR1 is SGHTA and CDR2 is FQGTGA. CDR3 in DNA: TGCGCCAGCAGCTTGACTAGCGGATACTCCTACAATGAGCAGTTCTTC. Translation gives CASSLTSGYSYNEQFF. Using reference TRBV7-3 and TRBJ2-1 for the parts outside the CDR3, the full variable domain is GAGVSQTPSNKVTEKGKYVELRCDPISGHTALYWYRQSLGQGPEFLIYFQGTGAADDSGLPNDRFFAVRPEGSVSTLKIQRTERGDSAVYLCASSLTSGYSYNEQFFGPGTRLTVL.

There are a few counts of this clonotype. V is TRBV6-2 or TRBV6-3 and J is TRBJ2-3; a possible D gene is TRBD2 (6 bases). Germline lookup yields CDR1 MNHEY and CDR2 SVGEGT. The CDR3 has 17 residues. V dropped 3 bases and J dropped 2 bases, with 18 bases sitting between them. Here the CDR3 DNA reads TGTGCCAGCAGTTATTCCCAATATTCGCGGGACACAGATACGCAGTATTTT. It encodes CASSYSQYSRDTDTQYF.

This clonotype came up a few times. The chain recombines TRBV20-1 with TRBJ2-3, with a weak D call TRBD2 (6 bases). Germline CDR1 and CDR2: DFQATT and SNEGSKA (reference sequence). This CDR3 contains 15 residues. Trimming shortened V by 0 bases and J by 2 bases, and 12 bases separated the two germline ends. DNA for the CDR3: TGCAGTGCTAGAGATCTTGGCGGGACCACAGATACGCAGTATTTT. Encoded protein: CSARDLGGTTDTQYF.

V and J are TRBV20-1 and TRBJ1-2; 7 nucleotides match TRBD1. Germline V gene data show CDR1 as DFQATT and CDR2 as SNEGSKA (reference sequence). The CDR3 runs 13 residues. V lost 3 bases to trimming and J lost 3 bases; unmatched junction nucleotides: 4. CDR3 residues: CSARLDRDYGYTF. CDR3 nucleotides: TGCAGTGCTAGGTTAGACAGGGACTATGGCTACACCTTC.

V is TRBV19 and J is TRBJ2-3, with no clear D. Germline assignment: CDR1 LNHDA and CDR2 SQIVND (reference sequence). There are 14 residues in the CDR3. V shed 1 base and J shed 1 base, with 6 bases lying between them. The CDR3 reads CASSIVPGTDTQYF. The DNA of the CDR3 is TGTGCCAGTAGTATAGTTCCTGGCACAGATACGCAGTATTTT. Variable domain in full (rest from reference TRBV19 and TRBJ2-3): DGGITQSPKYLFRKEGQNVTLSCEQNLNHDAMYWYRQDPGQGLRLIYYSQIVNDFQKGDIAEGYSVSREKKESFPLTVTSAQKNPTAFYLCASSIVPGTDTQYFGPGTRLTVL.

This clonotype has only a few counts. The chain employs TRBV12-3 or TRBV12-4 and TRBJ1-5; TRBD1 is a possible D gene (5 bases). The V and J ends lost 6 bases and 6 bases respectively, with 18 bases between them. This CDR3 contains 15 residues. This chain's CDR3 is CASRPGTWSGQPQHF. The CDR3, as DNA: TGTGCCAGCAGACCAGGGACGTGGAGCGGTCAGCCCCAGCATTTT.

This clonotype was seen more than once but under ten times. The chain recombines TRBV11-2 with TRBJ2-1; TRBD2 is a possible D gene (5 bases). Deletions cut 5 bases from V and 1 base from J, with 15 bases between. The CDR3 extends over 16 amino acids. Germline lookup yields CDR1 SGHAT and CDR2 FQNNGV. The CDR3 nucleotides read TGTGCCAGCAGCCGTATTGCGGGCGGGTCCTACAATGAGCAGTTCTTC. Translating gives CASSRIAGGSYNEQFF.

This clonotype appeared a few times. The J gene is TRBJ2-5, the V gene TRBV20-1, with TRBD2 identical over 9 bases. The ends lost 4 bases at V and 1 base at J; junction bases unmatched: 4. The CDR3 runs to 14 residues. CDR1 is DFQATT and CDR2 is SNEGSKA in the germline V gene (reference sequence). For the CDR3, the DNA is TGCAGTGCTACCGGACTAGCGATCCAAGAGACCCAGTACTTC. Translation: CSATGLAIQETQYF.

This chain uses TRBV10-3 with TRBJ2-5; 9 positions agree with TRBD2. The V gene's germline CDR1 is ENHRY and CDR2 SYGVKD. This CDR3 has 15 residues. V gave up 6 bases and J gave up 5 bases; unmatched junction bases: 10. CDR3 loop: CAISGSSGRRETQYF. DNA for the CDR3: TGTGCCATCAGCGGGAGTAGCGGGAGAAGGGAGACCCAGTACTTC.

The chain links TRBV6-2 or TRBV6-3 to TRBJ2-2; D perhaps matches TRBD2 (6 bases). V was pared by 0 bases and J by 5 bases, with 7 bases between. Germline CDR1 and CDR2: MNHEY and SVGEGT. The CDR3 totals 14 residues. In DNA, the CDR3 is TGTGCCAGCAGTTACTCTGGAGGGACCGGGGAGCTGTTTTTT. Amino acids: CASSYSGGTGELFF.

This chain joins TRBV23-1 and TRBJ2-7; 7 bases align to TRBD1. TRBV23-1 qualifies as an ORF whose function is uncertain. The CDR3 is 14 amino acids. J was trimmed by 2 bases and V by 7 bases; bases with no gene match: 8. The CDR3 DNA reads TGCGCCAGCACTACCCGGGACAGTCCCTACGAGCAGTACTTC. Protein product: CASTTRDSPYEQYF.